A selection of T cell receptor beta chains follows, all from one sample in a study of preoperative IRX-2 immunotherapy in early breast cancer. Only in-frame clones appear in the TCRdb table, and some are missing; sequencing was by immunoSEQ multiplex PCR. The table shows over 20,000 clones, with 70% to 90% occurring only once. Here the sequenced sample was lymph node tissue, taken after IRX-2 immunotherapy. The receptors shown here come from a human donor with breast cancer. Each CDR3 is given with its conserved first and last residue. The D gene is left open where the match is weak. Not every row has a clone size; where given, it reads once, few, many or a size class.

>TRBJ1-2|TRBD1|TRBV6-8|few
TGTGCCAGCAGTGACCAGACAGGGATTCTTTATGGCTACACCTTC
CASSDQTGILYGYTF
>TRBJ1-1|.|TRBV5-1|once
TGCGCCAGCAGCCGAAGGGACATTCGCATGAACACTGAAGCTTTCTTT
CASSRRDIRMNTEAFF
>TRBJ1-2|.|TRBV6-8|.
TGTGCCAGCAGTTACTCGAATGGACAGGGCTACACCTTC
CASSYSNGQGYTF
>TRBJ1-1|.|TRBV6-8|.
TGTGCCAGCAGGATGGGGGGAGGGACTGAAGCTTTCTTT
CASRMGGGTEAFF
>TRBJ2-5|.|TRBV11-3|few
TGTGCCAGCAGCGTATCAAGACAGGCCCAGACCCAGTACTTC
CASSVSRQAQTQYF
>TRBJ2-3|.|TRBV15|few
TGTGCCACCAGCAGAGATTTCACTACGGATACGCAGTATTTT
CATSRDFTTDTQYF
>TRBJ2-5|.|TRBV6-4|once
TGTGCCAGCAGTTACTCGAAAGTTAGAAGCGAGACCCAGTACTTC
CASSYSKVRSETQYF
>TRBJ1-2|.|TRBV15|few
TGTGCCACCAGCAGTGGTGGGAGAAACTATGGCTACACCTTC
CATSSGGRNYGYTF
>TRBJ2-7|TRBD1|TRBV11-3|.
TGTGCCAGCAGCCCGCTACCCGGGACAGGGGTGACCGAGCAGTACTTC
CASSPLPGTGVTEQYF
>TRBJ2-1|.|TRBV7-5|.
TGTGCCAGCAGCTATAAGACTAGCGGGGGTAACAATGAGCAGTTCTTC
CASSYKTSGGNNEQFF
>TRBJ2-2|TRBD1|TRBV6-8|.
TGTGCCAGCAGTACGGACAGGGCCGGGGAGCTGTTTTTT
CASSTDRAGELFF
>TRBJ1-1|.|TRBV6-8|.
TGTGCCAGCAGTTATCAGCCGACAGTCTTTAACACTGAAGCTTTCTTT
CASSYQPTVFNTEAFF
>TRBJ2-1|.|TRBV29-1|.
TGCAGCGTTGACTTAGTTTCCCCTAGTGAGCAGTTCTTC
CSVDLVSPSEQFF
>TRBJ1-1|TRBD1|TRBV11-3|.
TGTGCCAGCAGCCAGACAGGGAGGAACACTGAAGCTTTCTTT
CASSQTGRNTEAFF
>TRBJ2-3|TRBD2|TRBV28|.
TGTGCCAGCAGCACCCTCATCTCTAGCGGGGGGGTTACAGATACGCAGTATTTT
CASSTLISSGGVTDTQYF
>TRBJ1-1|TRBD1|TRBV18|few
TGTGCCAGCTCAAGGGGACAGGAAACTGAAGCTTTCTTT
CASSRGQETEAFF
>TRBJ1-5|TRBD1|TRBV10-2|.
TGCACCAACCCTGGACAGGTAATCAGCCCCCAGCATTTT
CTNPGQVISPQHF
>TRBJ1-3|.|TRBV2|.
TGTGCCAGCAGCGTAGTCGGGCAGGCCGTTGGTGGCGACACCATATATTTT
CASSVVGQAVGGDTIYF
>TRBJ2-7|TRBD2|TRBV19|.
TGTGCCAGTGCCTTAGTACAGCGGGGGACCTACGAGCAGTACTTC
CASALVQRGTYEQYF
>TRBJ1-4|.|TRBV28|.
TGTGCCAGGCGGGACCGTGGGGGGTTGTATGAAAAACTGTTTTTT
CARRDRGGLYEKLFF
>TRBJ1-4|.|TRBV19|.
TGTGCCAGTAGCGATATTCGCGGGTCAACTAATGAAAAACTGTTTTTT
CASSDIRGSTNEKLFF
>TRBJ1-2|TRBD1|TRBV18|once
TGTGCCAGCTCACCTTCGCGTGGGGACAGTAGTTTTACCTTC
CASSPSRGDSSFTF
>TRBJ1-6|.|TRBV28|few
TGTGCCAGCAGTATCCCAACATCACCCCTCCACTTT
CASSIPTSPLHF
>TRBJ2-2|.|TRBV10-3|.
TGTGCCATCAGTGAGTACATAAACACCGGGGAGCTGTTTTTT
CAISEYINTGELFF
>TRBJ2-5|.|TRBV6-8|.
TGTGCCAGCAGCTACGGCGAGGAAGAGACCCAGTACTTC
CASSYGEEETQYF
>TRBJ2-2|TRBD1|TRBV19|.
TGTGCCAGTAGTATGGACAGGTCGACCGGGGAGCTGTTTTTT
CASSMDRSTGELFF
>TRBJ2-7|.|TRBV16|.
TGTGCCAGCAGTTTACCGCAGGGAAGACAGTACTTC
CASSLPQGRQYF
>TRBJ1-5|.|TRBV10-2|once
TGCGCCAGCAGTTCACAGGAGCCCTTAGCCCATCAGCCCCAGCATTTT
CASSSQEPLAHQPQHF
>TRBJ1-5|.|TRBV25-1|.
TGTGCCAGCAGTGATATCGGCAATCAGCCCCAGCATTTT
CASSDIGNQPQHF
>TRBJ1-1|.|TRBV18|.
TGTGCCAGCTCACCAGGGGGGAGCACTGAAGCTTTCTTT
CASSPGGSTEAFF
>TRBJ2-4|TRBD1|TRBV6-8|.
TGTGCCAGCAGAGAAACAGGGGTCGACATTCAGTACTTC
CASRETGVDIQYF
>TRBJ1-2|.|TRBV18|.
TGTGCCAGCTCACCACTAGTTGCAGCTAACTATGGCTACACCTTC
CASSPLVAANYGYTF
>TRBJ1-6|.|TRBV11-3|.
TGTGCCAGCAGCTTGGAGGGAATCACGGATTCACCCCTCCACTTT
CASSLEGITDSPLHF
>TRBJ1-1|.|TRBV28|.
TGTGCCAGCAGCAAAACCGGGATGAACACTGAAGCTTTCTTT
CASSKTGMNTEAFF
>TRBJ1-1|TRBD1|TRBV6-8|few
TGTGCCAGCAGTGACAGGGAAATGGGGACTGAAGCTTTCTTT
CASSDREMGTEAFF
>TRBJ1-6|TRBD1|TRBV18|.
TGTGCCAGCTCACCCGGACAGGGCGACAATTCACCCCTCCACTTT
CASSPGQGDNSPLHF
>TRBJ1-4|TRBD1|TRBV19|.
TGTGCCAGTAGTAGTCAATCATCCGGGACAGGGGATGAAAAACTGTTTTTT
CASSSQSSGTGDEKLFF
>TRBJ1-4|.|TRBV19|few
TGTGCCAGTAGAAAAGGTTGGTCGAATGAAAAACTGTTTTTT
CASRKGWSNEKLFF
>TRBJ2-3|TRBD2|TRBV14|.
TGTGCCAGCAGCCAAGATGGCCGGTCGAGCGGGGGGGCGACAGATACGCAGTATTTT
CASSQDGRSSGGATDTQYF
>TRBJ2-1|TRBD2|TRBV7-1|.
TGTGCCAGCAGTGACCGCCTAGCGGGGGGTCTGGAGTTCTTC
CASSDRLAGGLEFF
>TRBJ1-1|.|TRBV6-9|once
TGTGCCATCAGGGAGGACACTGAAGCTTTCTTT
CAIREDTEAFF
>TRBJ1-3|TRBD1|TRBV11-3|.
TGTGCCAGCACCCAGACAGGGGCTGGAAACACCATATATTTT
CASTQTGAGNTIYF
>TRBJ1-2|TRBD1|TRBV6-8|.
TGTGCCAGCAGTCAACGAGGACAGGGACGAGGGTATGGCTACACCTTC
CASSQRGQGRGYGYTF
>TRBJ1-1|.|TRBV6-8|.
TGTGCCAGCAGTTACTCGACTATCCTGGGCACTGAAGCTTTCTTT
CASSYSTILGTEAFF
>TRBJ1-2|TRBD1|TRBV28|.
TGTGCCAGCAGTTCCTCCGGGACAGGGGGCTACACCTTC
CASSSSGTGGYTF
>TRBJ1-4|.|TRBV6-8|.
TGTGCCAGCAGTAAAGACTCGGGGGAAAAACTGTTTTTT
CASSKDSGEKLFF